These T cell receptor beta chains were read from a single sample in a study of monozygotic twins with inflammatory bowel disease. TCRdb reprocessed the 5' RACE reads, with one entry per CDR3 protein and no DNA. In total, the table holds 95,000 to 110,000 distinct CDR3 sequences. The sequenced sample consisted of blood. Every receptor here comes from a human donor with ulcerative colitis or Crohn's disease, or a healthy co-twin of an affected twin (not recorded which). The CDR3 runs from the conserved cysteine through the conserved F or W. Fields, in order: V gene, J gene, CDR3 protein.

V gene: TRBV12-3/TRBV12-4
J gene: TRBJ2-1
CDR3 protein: CASSLASGSYEQFF

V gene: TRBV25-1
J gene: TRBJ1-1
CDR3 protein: CASSERNTEAFF

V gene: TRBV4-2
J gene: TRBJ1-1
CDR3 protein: CASSQDSSYTEAFF

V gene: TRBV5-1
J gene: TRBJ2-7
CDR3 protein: CASSLWSSCEQYF

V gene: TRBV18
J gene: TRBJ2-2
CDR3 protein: CASSTMGTGELFF

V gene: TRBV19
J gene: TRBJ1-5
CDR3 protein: CASIPRGGGQRNQPQHF

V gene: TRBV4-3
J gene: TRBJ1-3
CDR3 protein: CASSPTSSGNTIYF

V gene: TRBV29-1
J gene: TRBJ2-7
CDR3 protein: CSVEWDSATYEQYF

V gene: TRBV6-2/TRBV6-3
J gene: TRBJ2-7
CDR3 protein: CASSSQGLNYEQYF

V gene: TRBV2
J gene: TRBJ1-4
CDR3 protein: CASSEARQGNEKLFF

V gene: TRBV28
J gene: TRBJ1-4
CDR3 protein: CASSPPRQLKLVEKLFF

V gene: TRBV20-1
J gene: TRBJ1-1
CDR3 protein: CSARDKRSWGTEAFF

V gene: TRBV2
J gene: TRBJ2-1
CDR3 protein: CASSAKGLAGAEQFF

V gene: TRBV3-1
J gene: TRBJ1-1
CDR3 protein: CASSQGLPGWAFF

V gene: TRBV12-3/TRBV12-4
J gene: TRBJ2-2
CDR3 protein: CASSFRTNTGELFF

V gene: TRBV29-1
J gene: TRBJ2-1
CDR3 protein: CSVSQGGAYNEQFF

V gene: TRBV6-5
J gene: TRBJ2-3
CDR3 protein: CASSYEPGLPDTDTQYF

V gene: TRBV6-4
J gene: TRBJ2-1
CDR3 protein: CASSPAARGIRNEQFF

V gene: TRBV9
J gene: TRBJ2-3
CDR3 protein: CASSVGGNDRTDTQYF

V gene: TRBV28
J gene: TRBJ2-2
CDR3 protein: CAHRGAGTGELFF

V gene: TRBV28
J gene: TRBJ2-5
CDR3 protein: CASSSGPQETQYF

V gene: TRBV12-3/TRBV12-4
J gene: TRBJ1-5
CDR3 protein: CASSLFGSNQPQHF

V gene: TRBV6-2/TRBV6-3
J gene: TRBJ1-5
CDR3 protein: CASSYRGYNQPQHF

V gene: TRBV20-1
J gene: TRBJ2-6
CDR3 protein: CSARRGSGANVLTF

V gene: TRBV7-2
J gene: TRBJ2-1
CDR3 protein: CASRTSGSSGFEQFF

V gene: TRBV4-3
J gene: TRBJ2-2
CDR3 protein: CASKRDRVNTGELFF

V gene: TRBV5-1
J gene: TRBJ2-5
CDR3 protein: CASSPRGLGSGGQQETQYF

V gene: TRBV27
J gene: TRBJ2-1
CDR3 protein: CASSFGGGYNEQFF

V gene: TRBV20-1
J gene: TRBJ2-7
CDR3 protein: CSARGGRIYEQYF

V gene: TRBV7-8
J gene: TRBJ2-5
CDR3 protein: CASSVSGGALETQYF

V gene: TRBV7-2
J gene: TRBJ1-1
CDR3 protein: CAKSRDLEAFF

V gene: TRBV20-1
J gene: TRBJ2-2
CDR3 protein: CSAPLAGVRTGELFF

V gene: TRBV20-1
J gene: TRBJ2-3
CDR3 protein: CSADFGQPTDTQYF

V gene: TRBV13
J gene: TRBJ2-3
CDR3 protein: CAISPGGTQYF

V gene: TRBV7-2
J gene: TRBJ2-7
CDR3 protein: CASSLFQGRTYEQYF

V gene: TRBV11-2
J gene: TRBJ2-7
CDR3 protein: CASSPRGRGIGYYEQYF

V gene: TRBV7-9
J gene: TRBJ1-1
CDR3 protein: CASSPEGRTEAFF

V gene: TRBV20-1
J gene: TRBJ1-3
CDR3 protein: CSAKDPGQGNTIYF

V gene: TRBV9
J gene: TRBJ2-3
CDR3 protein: CASSISGGPPTDTQYF

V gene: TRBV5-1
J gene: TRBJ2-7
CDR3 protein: CASSLDSVGPYEQYF

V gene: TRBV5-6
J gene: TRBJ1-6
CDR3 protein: CASSLSRDSPLHF

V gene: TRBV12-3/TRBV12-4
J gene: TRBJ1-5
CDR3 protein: CASSRLLRSNQPQHF

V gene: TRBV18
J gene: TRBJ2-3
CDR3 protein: CASSPGTGITDTQYF

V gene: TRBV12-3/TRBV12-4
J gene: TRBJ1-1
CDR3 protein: CASSWARSEAFF

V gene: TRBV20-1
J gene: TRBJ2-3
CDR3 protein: CSARGESGNTDTQYF

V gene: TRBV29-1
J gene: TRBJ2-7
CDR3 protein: CSVEGGQGSYEQYF

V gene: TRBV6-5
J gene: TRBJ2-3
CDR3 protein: CASSYGGGPDTQYF

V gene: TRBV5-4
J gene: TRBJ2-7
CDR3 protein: CASSLGSGLAASPEQYF

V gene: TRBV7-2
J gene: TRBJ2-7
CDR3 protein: CASSFSTGSSEQYF

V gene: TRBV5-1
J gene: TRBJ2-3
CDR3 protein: CASSLVEGVDTQYF

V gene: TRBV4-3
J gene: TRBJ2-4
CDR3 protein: CASSREREFENIQYF